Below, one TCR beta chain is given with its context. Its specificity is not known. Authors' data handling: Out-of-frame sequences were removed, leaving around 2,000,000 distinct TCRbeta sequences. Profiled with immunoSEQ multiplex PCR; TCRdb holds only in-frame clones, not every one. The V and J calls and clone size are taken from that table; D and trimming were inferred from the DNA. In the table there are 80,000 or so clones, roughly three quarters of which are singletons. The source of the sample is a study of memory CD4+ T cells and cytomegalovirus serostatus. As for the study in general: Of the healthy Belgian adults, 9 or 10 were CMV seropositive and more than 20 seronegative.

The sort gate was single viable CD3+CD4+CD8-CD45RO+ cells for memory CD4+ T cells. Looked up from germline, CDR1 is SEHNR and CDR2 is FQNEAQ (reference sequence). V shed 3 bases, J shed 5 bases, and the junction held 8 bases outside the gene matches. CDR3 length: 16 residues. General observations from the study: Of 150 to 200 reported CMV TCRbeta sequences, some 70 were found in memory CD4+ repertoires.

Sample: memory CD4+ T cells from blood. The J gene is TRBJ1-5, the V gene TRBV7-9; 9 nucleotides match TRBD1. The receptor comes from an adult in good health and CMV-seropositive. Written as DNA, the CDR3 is TGTGCCAGCAGCTTTCAGGGGACAGGGAAGGATCAGCCCCAGCATTTT. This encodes CASSFQGTGKDQPQHF. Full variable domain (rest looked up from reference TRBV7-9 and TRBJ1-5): DTGVSQNPRHKITKRGQNVTFRCDPISEHNRLYWYRQTLGQGPEFLTYFQNEAQLEKSRLLSDRFSAERPKGSFSTLEIQRTEQGDSAMYLCASSFQGTGKDQPQHFGDGTRLSIL.